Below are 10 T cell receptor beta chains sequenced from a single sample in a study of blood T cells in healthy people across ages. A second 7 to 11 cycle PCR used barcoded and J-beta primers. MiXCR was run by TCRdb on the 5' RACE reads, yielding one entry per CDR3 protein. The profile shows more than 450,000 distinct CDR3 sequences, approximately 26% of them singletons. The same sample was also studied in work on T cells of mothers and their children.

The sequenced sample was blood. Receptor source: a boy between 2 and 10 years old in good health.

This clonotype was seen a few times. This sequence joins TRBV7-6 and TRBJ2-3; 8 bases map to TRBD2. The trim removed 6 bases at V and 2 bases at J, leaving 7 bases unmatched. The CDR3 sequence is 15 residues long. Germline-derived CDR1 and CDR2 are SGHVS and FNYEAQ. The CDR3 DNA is TGTGCCAGCAGTTCGAGCGGGAGAATCACAGATACGCAGTATTTT. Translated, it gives CASSSSGRITDTQYF.

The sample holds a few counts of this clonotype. The CDR3 DNA reads as TGTGCCAGCAGTCCCGGACTAGCGGGAGGGGGCAATGAGCAGTTCTTC. Its translation is CASSPGLAGGGNEQFF. The chain employs TRBV28 and TRBJ2-5; 15 bases align to TRBD2. The better agreement between TRBJ2-1 and the DNA end casts doubt on the J call. The CDR3 covers 16 residues. Germline-derived CDR1 and CDR2 are MDHEN and SYDVKM.

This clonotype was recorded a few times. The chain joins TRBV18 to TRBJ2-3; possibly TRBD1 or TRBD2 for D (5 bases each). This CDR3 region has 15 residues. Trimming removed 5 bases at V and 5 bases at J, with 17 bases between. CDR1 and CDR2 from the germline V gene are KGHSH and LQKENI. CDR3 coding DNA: TGTGCCAGCTCATCTCCGGGACCTAACCGAGATACGCAGTATTTT. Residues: CASSSPGPNRDTQYF.

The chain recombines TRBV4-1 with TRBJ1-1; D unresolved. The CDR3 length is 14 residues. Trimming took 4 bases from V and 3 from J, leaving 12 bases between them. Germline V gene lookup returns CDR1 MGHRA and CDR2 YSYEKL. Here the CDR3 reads CASSPPNGDTEAFF. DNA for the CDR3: TGCGCCAGCAGCCCACCGAATGGGGACACTGAAGCTTTCTTT.

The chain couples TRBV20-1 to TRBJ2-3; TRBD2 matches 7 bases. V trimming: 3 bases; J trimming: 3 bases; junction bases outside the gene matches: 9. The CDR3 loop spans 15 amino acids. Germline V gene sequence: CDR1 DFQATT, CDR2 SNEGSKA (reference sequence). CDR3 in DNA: TGCAGTGCTAGTTCGGCGGGAGATAGTACAGATACGCAGTATTTT. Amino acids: CSASSAGDSTDTQYF.

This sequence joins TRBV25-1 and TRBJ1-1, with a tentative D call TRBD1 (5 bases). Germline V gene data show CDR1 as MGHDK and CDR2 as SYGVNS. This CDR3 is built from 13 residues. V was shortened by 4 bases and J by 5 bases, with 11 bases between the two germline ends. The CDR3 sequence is CASSVSGHTEAFF. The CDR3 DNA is TGTGCCAGCAGTGTCTCAGGACATACTGAAGCTTTCTTT.

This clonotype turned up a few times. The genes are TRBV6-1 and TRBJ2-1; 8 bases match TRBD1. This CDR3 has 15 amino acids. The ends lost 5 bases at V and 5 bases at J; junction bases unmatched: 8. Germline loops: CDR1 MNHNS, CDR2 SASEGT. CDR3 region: CASSIRDRTHNEQFF. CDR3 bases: TGTGCCAGCAGTATCCGGGACAGGACCCACAATGAGCAGTTCTTC.

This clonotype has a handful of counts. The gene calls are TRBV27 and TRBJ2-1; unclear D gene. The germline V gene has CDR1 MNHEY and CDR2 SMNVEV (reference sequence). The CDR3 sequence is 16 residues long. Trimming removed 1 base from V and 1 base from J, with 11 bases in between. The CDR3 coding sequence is TGTGCCAGCAGTTTATTCGGGCTAGAGTCCTACAATGAGCAGTTCTTC. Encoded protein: CASSLFGLESYNEQFF.

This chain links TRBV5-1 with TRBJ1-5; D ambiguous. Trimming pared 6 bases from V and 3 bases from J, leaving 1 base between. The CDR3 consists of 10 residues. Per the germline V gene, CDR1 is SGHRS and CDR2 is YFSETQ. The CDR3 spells CASNNQPQHF. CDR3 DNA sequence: TGCGCCAGCAACAATCAGCCCCAGCATTTT.

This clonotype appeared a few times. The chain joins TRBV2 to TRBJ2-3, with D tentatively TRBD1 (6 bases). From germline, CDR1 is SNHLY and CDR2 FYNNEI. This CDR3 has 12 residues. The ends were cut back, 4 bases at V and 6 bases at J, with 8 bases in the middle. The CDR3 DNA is TGTGCCAGCAGTGTGGGGGCGGATACGCAGTATTTT. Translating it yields CASSVGADTQYF.